The 3 T cell receptor beta chains below were found in one sample sequenced in a study of monozygotic twins with inflammatory bowel disease. Reprocessing the 5' RACE reads, TCRdb reports a single entry for every CDR3 protein and omits DNA. This sample's table reports a few hundred thousand distinct CDR3 sequences. Sequences were obtained from blood. The receptors were sampled from a human donor with ulcerative colitis or Crohn's disease, or a healthy co-twin of an affected twin (not recorded which).

This sequence joins TRBV29-1 and TRBJ2-2; TCRdb returns TRBD2, unconfirmable since there is no DNA. Per the germline V gene, CDR1 is SQVTM and CDR2 is ANQGSEA. The CDR3 is 13 residues long. CDR3 in amino acids: CSVPGPNTGELFF.

The rearrangement joins TRBV7-9 to TRBJ2-1; lacking DNA, the TRBD2 call made by TCRdb goes unchecked. The CDR3 has 15 residues. CDR1 is SEHNR and CDR2 is FQNEAQ in the germline V gene (reference sequence). CDR3 protein: CASSFGGTLPNEQFF. The whole variable domain, remainder taken from reference TRBV7-9 and TRBJ2-1, is DTGVSQNPRHKITKRGQNVTFRCDPISEHNRLYWYRQTLGQGPEFLTYFQNEAQLEKSRLLSDRFSAERPKGSFSTLEIQRTEQGDSAMYLCASSFGGTLPNEQFFGPGTRLTVL.

This chain connects TRBV6-2 or TRBV6-3 to TRBJ2-7; TCRdb's D call of TRBD1 is untestable without DNA. The length of the CDR3 is 15 residues. Germline V lookup: CDR1 MNHEY, CDR2 SVGEGT. This CDR3 reads CASRETGGYRYEQYF.